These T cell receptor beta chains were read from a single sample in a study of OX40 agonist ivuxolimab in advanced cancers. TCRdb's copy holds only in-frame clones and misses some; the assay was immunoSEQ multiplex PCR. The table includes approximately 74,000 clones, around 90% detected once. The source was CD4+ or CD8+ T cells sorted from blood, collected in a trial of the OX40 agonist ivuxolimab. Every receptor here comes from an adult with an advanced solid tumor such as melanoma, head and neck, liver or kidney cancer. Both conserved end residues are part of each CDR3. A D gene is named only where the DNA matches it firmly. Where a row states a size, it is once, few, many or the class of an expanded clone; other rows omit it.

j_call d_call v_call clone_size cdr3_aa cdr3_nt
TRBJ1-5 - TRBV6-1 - CASSAQAEQPQHF TGTGCCAGCAGTGCCCAGGCGGAACAGCCCCAGCATTTT
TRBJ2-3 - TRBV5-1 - CASSPGQKLKSTDTQYF TGCGCCAGCTCCCCCGGGCAGAAACTTAAGAGCACAGATACGCAGTATTTT
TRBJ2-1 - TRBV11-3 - CASSLENNEQFF TGTGCCAGCAGCTTAGAGAACAATGAGCAGTTCTTC
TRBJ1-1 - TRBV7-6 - CASSPTGNTEAFF TGTGCCAGCAGCCCCACAGGGAACACTGAAGCTTTCTTT
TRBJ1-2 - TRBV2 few CASSAGRDYGYTF TGTGCCAGCAGTGCCGGGCGTGACTATGGCTACACCTTC
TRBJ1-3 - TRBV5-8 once CASSSYRDGNTIYF TGTGCCAGCAGCTCGTACAGGGATGGAAACACCATATATTTT
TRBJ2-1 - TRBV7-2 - CASSLLSREQFF TGTGCCAGCAGCTTGTTGAGTCGTGAGCAGTTCTTC
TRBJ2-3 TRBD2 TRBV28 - CASSVGGSGRADTQYF TGTGCCAGCAGTGTGGGGGGTAGCGGGAGGGCAGATACGCAGTATTTT
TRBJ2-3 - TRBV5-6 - CASSVARTTDTQYF TGTGCCAGCAGCGTAGCTAGGACCACAGATACGCAGTATTTT
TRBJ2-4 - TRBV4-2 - CASSQGLTEVAKNIQYF TGTGCCAGCAGCCAAGGACTTACAGAAGTGGCCAAAAACATTCAGTACTTC
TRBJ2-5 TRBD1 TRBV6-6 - CASSSGTGKETQYF TGTGCCAGCAGTTCCGGGACAGGGAAGGAGACCCAGTACTTC
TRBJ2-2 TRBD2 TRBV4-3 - CASSQTSANTGELFF TGCGCCAGCAGCCAAACTAGCGCCAACACCGGGGAGCTGTTTTTT
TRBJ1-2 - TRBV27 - CASSSRGGYGYTF TGTGCCAGCAGTTCCAGGGGTGGGTATGGCTACACCTTC
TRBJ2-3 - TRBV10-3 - CAIRGDITDTQYF TGTGCCATCAGAGGGGACATAACAGATACGCAGTATTTT
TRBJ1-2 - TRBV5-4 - CASSPADIRGGYTF TGTGCCAGCAGCCCCGCGGATATCCGCGGTGGCTACACCTTC
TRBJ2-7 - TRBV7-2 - CASSFRGATYEQYF TGTGCCAGCAGCTTCCGGGGGGCTACCTACGAGCAGTACTTC
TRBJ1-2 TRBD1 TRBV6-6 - CASRTRDRGPGYTF TGTGCCAGCAGGACCAGGGACAGGGGGCCTGGCTACACCTTC
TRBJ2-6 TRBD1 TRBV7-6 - CATPGQGISGANVLTF TGTGCCACCCCGGGACAGGGGATCTCTGGGGCCAACGTCCTGACTTTC
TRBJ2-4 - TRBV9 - CASSATRERKLNLAKNIQYF TGTGCCAGCAGCGCGACGAGAGAGCGGAAACTTAACCTAGCCAAAAACATTCAGTACTTC
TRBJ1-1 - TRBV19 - CASSINAGDFTEAFF TGTGCCAGTAGTATTAATGCAGGGGATTTCACTGAAGCTTTCTTT
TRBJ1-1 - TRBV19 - CASSNTGDTEAFF TGTGCCAGTAGTAATACGGGGGACACTGAAGCTTTCTTT
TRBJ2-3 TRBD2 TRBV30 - CAWSALAGGTDTQYF TGTGCCTGGAGTGCTCTAGCGGGCGGCACAGATACGCAGTATTTT
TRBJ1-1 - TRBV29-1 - CSVSDGNTEAFF TGCAGCGTCTCGGACGGGAACACTGAAGCTTTCTTT
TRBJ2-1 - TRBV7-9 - CASSLGGASFEQFF TGTGCCAGCAGCTTAGGGGGGGCGTCATTTGAGCAGTTCTTC
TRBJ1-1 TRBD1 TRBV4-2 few CASGGTGGRDTEAFF TGTGCCAGCGGGGGGACAGGGGGTCGGGACACTGAAGCTTTCTTT
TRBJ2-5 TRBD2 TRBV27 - CASGTSGSWSQETQYF TGTGCCAGCGGGACTAGCGGGAGTTGGAGCCAAGAGACCCAGTACTTC
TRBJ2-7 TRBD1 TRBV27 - CASTIGQGAYYEQYF TGTGCCAGCACCATTGGACAGGGGGCATATTACGAGCAGTACTTC
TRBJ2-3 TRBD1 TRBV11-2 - CASSLWTGGTDTQYF TGTGCCAGCAGCTTATGGACAGGGGGCACAGATACGCAGTATTTT
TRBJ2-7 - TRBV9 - CASSVDHSSYEQYF TGTGCCAGCAGCGTAGATCACAGTTCCTACGAGCAGTACTTC
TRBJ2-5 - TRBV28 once CASIGWGRPQETQYF TGTGCCAGCATAGGCTGGGGAAGGCCTCAAGAGACCCAGTACTTC
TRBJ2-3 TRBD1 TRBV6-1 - CASSPRTGADTQYF TGTGCCAGCAGTCCTCGGACAGGGGCGGATACGCAGTATTTT
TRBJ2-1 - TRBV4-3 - CASSQDAEYNEQFF TGCGCCAGCAGCCAAGATGCGGAATACAATGAGCAGTTCTTC
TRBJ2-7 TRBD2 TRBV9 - CASSHLAGEPYEQYF TGTGCCAGCAGCCATCTCGCGGGAGAGCCCTACGAGCAGTACTTC
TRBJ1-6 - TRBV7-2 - CASSTDGKLNSPLHF TGTGCCAGCAGCACAGACGGGAAACTCAATTCACCCCTCCACTTT
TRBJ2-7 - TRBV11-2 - CASSLEKDLREQYF TGTGCCAGCAGCTTAGAAAAGGACCTTCGCGAGCAGTACTTC
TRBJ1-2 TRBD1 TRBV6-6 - CASRTDRGNYGYTF TGTGCCAGCAGAACCGACAGGGGTAACTATGGCTACACCTTC
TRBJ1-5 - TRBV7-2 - CASTRQGYSNQPQHF TGTGCCAGCACCCGACAAGGGTATAGCAATCAGCCCCAGCATTTT
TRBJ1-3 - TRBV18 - CASSGVSGNTIYF TGTGCCAGCTCAGGAGTCTCTGGAAACACCATATATTTT
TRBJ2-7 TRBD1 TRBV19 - CASSIDRGQGASYEQYF TGTGCCAGTAGTATAGATCGCGGACAGGGGGCATCGTACGAGCAGTACTTC
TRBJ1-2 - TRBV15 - CATSGGTNYGYTF TGTGCCACCAGCGGAGGGACAAACTATGGCTACACCTTC
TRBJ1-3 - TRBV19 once CASTSSGVPGNTIYF TGTGCCAGTACCTCGTCAGGGGTCCCTGGAAACACCATATATTTT
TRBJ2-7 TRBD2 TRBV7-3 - CASSLILRTSAGYEQYF TGTGCCAGCAGCTTAATACTCCGGACTAGCGCCGGCTACGAGCAGTACTTC
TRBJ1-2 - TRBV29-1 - CSVDRPENYGYTF TGCAGCGTTGACCGGCCAGAAAACTATGGCTACACCTTC
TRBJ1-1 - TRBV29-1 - CSVPLRSTGFPEAFF TGCAGCGTCCCACTCCGCTCGACAGGTTTTCCTGAAGCTTTCTTT
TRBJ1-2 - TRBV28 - CASQGSHGYTF TGTGCCTCACAGGGATCTCATGGCTACACCTTC
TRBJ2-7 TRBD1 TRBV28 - CASSNWDRDYEQYF TGTGCCAGCAGTAACTGGGACAGGGATTACGAGCAGTACTTC
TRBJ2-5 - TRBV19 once CASSAQGQATQYF TGTGCCAGTAGCGCCCAAGGCCAGGCGACCCAGTACTTC
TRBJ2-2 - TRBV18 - CASSPGRDTGELFF TGTGCCAGCTCTCCTGGGAGAGACACCGGGGAGCTGTTTTTT
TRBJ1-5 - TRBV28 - CASRPLGAESQPQHF TGTGCCAGCAGACCCCTTGGGGCGGAGAGTCAGCCCCAGCATTTT
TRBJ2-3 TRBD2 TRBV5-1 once CASSGTSGRTGGTDTQYF TGCGCCAGCAGCGGGACTAGCGGGAGGACCGGAGGCACAGATACGCAGTATTTT
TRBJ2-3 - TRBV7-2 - CASSHLRQGGMVDTQYF TGTGCCAGCAGCCACCTCCGGCAGGGGGGTATGGTAGATACGCAGTATTTT
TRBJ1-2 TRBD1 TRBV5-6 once CASSLAGGYGYTF TGTGCCAGCAGCTTGGCAGGGGGTTATGGCTACACCTTC
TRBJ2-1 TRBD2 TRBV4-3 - CASSQVLAGGRDEQFF TGCGCCAGCAGCCAAGTGCTAGCGGGAGGGCGTGATGAGCAGTTCTTC
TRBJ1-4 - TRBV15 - CATSRERANEKLFF TGTGCCACCAGCAGAGAACGGGCTAATGAAAAACTGTTTTTT